The clone carrying this TCR beta chain was counted ten times or more. The CDR3 loop spans 12 amino acids. Trimming took 5 bases from V and 4 from J, leaving 11 bases between them. Per the germline V gene, CDR1 is DFQATT and CDR2 is SNEGSKA (reference sequence). These data originate in a study of T-cell reconstitution after alpha-beta-depleted transplantation in children. TCRbeta library construction was performed incorporating unique molecular identifiers. TCRdb re-called the PCR reads with MiXCR, one entry per CDR3 protein. The sample holds about 240,000 distinct CDR3 sequences, more than 10% seen once.

Sequenced here: PBMCs from the stem cell graft donor, sampled from the stem cell graft. The chain carries TRBV20-1 and TRBJ1-2; the D gene is possibly TRBD1 (5 bases). This sequence was found in a human donor who donated a stem cell graft to a child with acute lymphoblastic leukemia. CDR3 amino acids: CSARPGGYGYTF. The CDR3, as DNA: TGCAGTGCTCGTCCCGGGGGCTATGGCTACACCTTC.